Sequencing of this T cell receptor beta chain was carried out in a study of blood T cell repertoires in COVID-19. As for the study in general: Acute-phase and convalescent COVID-19 samples originated in the United States, Italy and Spain.

Participants, about 18 to 90 years old, spanned about two dozen US areas. Participants had their cohort set by participant-reported clinical history. This CDR3 region has 15 residues. V lost 3 bases, J lost 2 bases, and 11 bases lay in between. Per germline, CDR1 SGHAT and CDR2 FQNNGV. Assay used: immunoSEQ multiplex PCR; TCRdb lists only in-frame clones, some missing. The sample lists 130,000 to 150,000 clones, about four fifths occurring once. The chain joins TRBV11-2 to TRBJ1-5, with D perhaps matching TRBD1 (5 bases). Sequencing input: PBMCs or T cells enriched from blood (not recorded which). The source of this sequence is a man between 50 and 59 years old who had recovered from COVID-19. The CDR3 loop is CASSFSGAGNQPQHF. The DNA of the CDR3 is TGTGCCAGCAGCTTTAGCGGGGCTGGCAATCAGCCCCAGCATTTT. Variable domain in full (rest from reference TRBV11-2 and TRBJ1-5): EAGVAQSPRYKIIEKRQSVAFWCNPISGHATLYWYQQILGQGPKLLIQFQNNGVVDDSQLPKDRFSAERLKGVDSTLKIQPAKLEDSAVYLCASSFSGAGNQPQHFGDGTRLSIL.